The rows below give T cell receptor beta chains drawn from one sample of a study of glioma-infiltrating T cells after dendritic cell vaccination. The table came from immunoSEQ multiplex PCR; TCRdb's copy has only in-frame clones and leaves some out. The table records some 78,000 clones, about 85% of them present only once. The source material was blood, sampled after dendritic cell vaccination. The receptors come from a human donor with glioblastoma. The CDR3 runs from the conserved cysteine through the conserved F or W. A D gene is named only where the DNA matches it firmly. Where a row states a size, it is once, few, many or the class of an expanded clone; other rows omit it.

>-|few|TRBJ1-1|TRBV4-1
TGCGCCAGCAGCCAAGGGAAAGACATGAACACTGAAGCTTTCTTT
CASSQGKDMNTEAFF
>-|once|TRBJ2-5|TRBV10-3
TGTGCCATCAGTGAGTCGAATGGGGCGGGGAGAGAGACCCAGTACTTC
CAISESNGAGRETQYF
>TRBD2|-|TRBJ2-7|TRBV15
TGTGCCACCAGCAGAGGGACTAGCGGGGCCTACGAGCAGTACTTC
CATSRGTSGAYEQYF
>TRBD1|-|TRBJ2-3|TRBV4-1
TGCGCCAGCAGCCAAGGGACAGGGATCATCACAGATACGCAGTATTTT
CASSQGTGIITDTQYF
>-|-|TRBJ2-1|TRBV7-9
TGTGCCAGCAGCGGAAGGGACATATGGACCTACAATGAGCAGTTCTTC
CASSGRDIWTYNEQFF
>TRBD2|-|TRBJ2-7|TRBV14
TGTGCCAGCAGCCCACCGACTGGGACTAGCGGACTCTACGAGCAGTACTTC
CASSPPTGTSGLYEQYF
>-|-|TRBJ1-5|TRBV2
TGTGCCAGCAACTGGGGGGTTGATAGCAATCAGCCCCAGCATTTT
CASNWGVDSNQPQHF
>TRBD1|-|TRBJ2-4|TRBV15
TGTGCCACCAGCAGAGATAACGACAGGGCGCTTGCCAAAAACATTCAGTACTTC
CATSRDNDRALAKNIQYF
>-|-|TRBJ1-3|TRBV15
TGTGCCACCAGCAGTGGGGGGGGAGACAGAAACACCATATATTTT
CATSSGGGDRNTIYF
>TRBD2|-|TRBJ2-5|TRBV19
TGTGCCAGTAGCCAGCGGGGGGGCCGGGAGACCCAGTACTTC
CASSQRGGRETQYF
>TRBD1|once|TRBJ1-3|TRBV6-1
TGTGCCAGTACAGGGGCTCCAAACTCTGGAAACACCATATATTTT
CASTGAPNSGNTIYF
>-|-|TRBJ1-2|TRBV27
TGTGCCAGCTGCCCTACTAAAGGTGCGCCCTGGGCTAACTATGGCTACACCTTC
CASCPTKGAPWANYGYTF
>-|-|TRBJ1-1|TRBV29-1
TGCAGCGTTGCCCCGACAGCGGGGACTGAAGCTTTCTTT
CSVAPTAGTEAFF
>TRBD1|-|TRBJ2-1|TRBV6-5
TGTGCCAGCAGGACCGGGACAGGGTACAATGAGCAGTTCTTC
CASRTGTGYNEQFF
>-|-|TRBJ1-1|TRBV28
TGTGCCAGCAGTTTGTTGGAGTTAGGGAACACTGAAGCTTTCTTT
CASSLLELGNTEAFF
>TRBD1|-|TRBJ2-3|TRBV2
TGTGCCAGCAGTGAAGGACAGGGGGCGTACTCTAGCACAGATACGCAGTATTTT
CASSEGQGAYSSTDTQYF
>TRBD1|-|TRBJ2-1|TRBV5-1
TGCGCCAGCAGCTTGGGACAGGGAGCTATGTATGAGCAGTTCTTC
CASSLGQGAMYEQFF
>TRBD1|-|TRBJ1-1|TRBV19
TGTGCCAGTATAAGTACAGGGGTTCGTTCTGAAGCTTTCTTT
CASISTGVRSEAFF